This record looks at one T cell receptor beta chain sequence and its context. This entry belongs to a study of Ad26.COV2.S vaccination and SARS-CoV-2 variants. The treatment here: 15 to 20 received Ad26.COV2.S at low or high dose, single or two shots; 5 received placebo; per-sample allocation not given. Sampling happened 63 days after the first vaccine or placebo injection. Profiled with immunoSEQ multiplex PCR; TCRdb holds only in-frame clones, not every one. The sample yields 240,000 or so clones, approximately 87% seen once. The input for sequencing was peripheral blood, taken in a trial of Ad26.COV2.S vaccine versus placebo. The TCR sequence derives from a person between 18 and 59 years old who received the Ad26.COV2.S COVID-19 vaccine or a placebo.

CDR3 amino acids: CASSPQAGVLQETQYF. For the CDR3, the DNA is TGTGCCAGCTCACCCCAAGCGGGGGTACTTCAAGAGACCCAGTACTTC. The chain has TRBV18 and TRBJ2-5; 8 bases map to TRBD2. V was clipped by 3 bases and J by 2 bases; unmatched bases: 8. The CDR3 loop spans 16 amino acids. The V gene's germline CDR1 is KGHSH and CDR2 LQKENI.